The source of this T cell receptor beta chain is a study of PD-1 blockade in mismatch repair-deficient tumors. The wider study: All were previously treated, progressing patients with some twelve mismatch repair-deficient cancer types. Study results and limitations: Tumor-resident clones, often undetectable pretreatment in blood, expanded then contracted after pembrolizumab.

This CDR3 has 15 amino acids. The ends were cut back, 1 base at V and 1 base at J, with 8 bases in the middle. CDR1 and CDR2 (germline): SGHVS, FQNEAQ. Mismatch repair deficiency was confirmed in all patients, by PCR or immunohistochemistry. TCRs were sequenced from three patients responding to pembrolizumab. As regards this clone: Its antigen is undetermined.

Clones were read by immunoSEQ multiplex PCR, and TCRdb kept only the in-frame ones, dropping some. The data show approximately 130,000 clones, with about 86% seen just once and 13% held by the top ten. The sample consisted of peripheral blood, taken 44 weeks after starting pembrolizumab. The V and J genes are TRBV7-8 and TRBJ2-1; possible D gene TRBD2, 6 bases. The clonotype originates from an adult with mismatch repair-deficient cancer. The CDR3 is CASSLGGGSYNEQFF. The CDR3 bases are TGTGCCAGCAGCTTAGGGGGAGGATCCTACAATGAGCAGTTCTTC.